These T cell receptor beta chains were read from a single sample in a study of T-cell memory formation after mild COVID-19. TCRdb itself ran the 5' RACE reads through MiXCR, one entry per CDR3 protein. The sample has approximately 400,000 distinct CDR3 sequences; about 20% are singletons. Sequenced sample: PBMCs or a T cell subset sorted from them (not recorded which). These receptors were obtained from a man between 18 and 35 years old who had mild COVID-19 (a few samples of this study predate the infection). Cell type and time point are not known. The CDR3 runs from the conserved cysteine through the conserved F or W. A D gene is named only where the DNA matches it firmly. Some rows mark clone size as missing; the rest say once, few, many or name a class of expanded clone.

>TRBV5-1|few|TRBJ2-1|-
CASSLGLGMNEQFF
TGCGCCAGCAGCTTGGGTCTCGGTATGAATGAGCAGTTCTTC
>TRBV5-6|-|TRBJ2-1|-
CASSWSLNEQFF
TGTGCCAGCAGCTGGTCTCTCAATGAGCAGTTCTTC
>TRBV5-1|few|TRBJ2-5|TRBD2
CASSPGGLAGGPETQYF
TGCGCCAGCAGCCCTGGAGGACTAGCGGGGGGGCCCGAGACCCAGTACTTC
>TRBV25-1|few|TRBJ2-1|-
CASSESGGKNEQFF
TGTGCCAGCAGTGAATCGGGGGGCAAGAATGAGCAGTTCTTC
>TRBV5-1|few|TRBJ1-1|-
CASSLLDNFAEAFF
TGCGCCAGCAGCCTGCTTGACAATTTTGCTGAAGCTTTCTTT
>TRBV11-2|many|TRBJ1-4|-
CASSPGGEQRFEKLFF
TGTGCCAGCAGCCCTGGGGGAGAGCAGAGATTTGAAAAACTGTTTTTT
>TRBV29-1|many|TRBJ2-3|-
CSVDYSYTDTQYF
TGCAGCGTTGACTACAGCTACACAGATACGCAGTATTTT
>TRBV7-2|-|TRBJ1-1|-
CASSSTPLIEAFF
TGTGCCAGCAGCTCCACCCCCCTGATTGAAGCTTTCTTT
>TRBV9|-|TRBJ2-2|-
CASSVAGPGTGELFF
TGTGCCAGCAGCGTAGCAGGTCCGGGTACCGGGGAGCTGTTTTTT
>TRBV6-5|-|TRBJ2-1|-
CASSGNRGGNEQFF
TGTGCCAGCAGCGGGAACAGGGGAGGCAATGAGCAGTTCTTC
>TRBV12-3/TRBV12-4|few|TRBJ2-7|-
CASTSAALEQYF
TGTGCCAGCACTTCCGCCGCCTTGGAGCAGTACTTC
>TRBV29-1|few|TRBJ2-5|TRBD2
CSVVASGAETQYF
TGCAGCGTTGTTGCTAGCGGGGCAGAGACCCAGTACTTC
>TRBV5-1|few|TRBJ2-3|-
CASMNYKAGHTDTQYF
TGCGCCAGCATGAACTATAAGGCAGGACACACAGATACGCAGTATTTT
>TRBV4-3|-|TRBJ2-2|-
CASSQAPSGDTGELFF
TGCGCCAGCAGCCAAGCCCCGAGTGGCGACACCGGGGAGCTGTTTTTT
>TRBV7-9|few|TRBJ2-3|-
CASSHMTASSTDTQYF
TGTGCCAGCAGCCACATGACAGCATCTAGCACAGATACGCAGTATTTT
>TRBV12-3/TRBV12-4|few|TRBJ2-6|-
CASSSHTSGANVLTF
TGTGCCAGCAGTTCCCATACCTCTGGGGCCAACGTCCTGACTTTC